Reported below is one TCR beta chain. This CDR3 has 13 residues. Germline V lookup: CDR1 MNHEY, CDR2 SVGAGI. The V gene end was trimmed by 6 bases and the J gene end by 7 bases; junction bases not matched to a gene: 8. Libraries were prepared by immunoSEQ multiplex PCR; TCRdb keeps only in-frame clonotypes and omits some of them. This sample has some 52,000 clones; around three quarters occur once, and the top ten carry under 2%. Single viable CD3+CD4+CD8-CD45RO+ cells were sorted as the memory CD4+ T cells. CD4+ T cells were isolated by positive magnetic selection. This specimen comes from a study of memory CD4+ T cells and cytomegalovirus serostatus.

This chain links TRBV6-5 with TRBJ2-7; 8 bases match TRBD1. The TCR was taken from an adult in good health and CMV-seronegative. Sequencing was done on a sample of memory CD4+ T cells from blood. The CDR3 DNA follows: TGTGCCAGCAGCATGAGACAGGGGTGGGAGCAGTACTTC. Protein sequence: CASSMRQGWEQYF.